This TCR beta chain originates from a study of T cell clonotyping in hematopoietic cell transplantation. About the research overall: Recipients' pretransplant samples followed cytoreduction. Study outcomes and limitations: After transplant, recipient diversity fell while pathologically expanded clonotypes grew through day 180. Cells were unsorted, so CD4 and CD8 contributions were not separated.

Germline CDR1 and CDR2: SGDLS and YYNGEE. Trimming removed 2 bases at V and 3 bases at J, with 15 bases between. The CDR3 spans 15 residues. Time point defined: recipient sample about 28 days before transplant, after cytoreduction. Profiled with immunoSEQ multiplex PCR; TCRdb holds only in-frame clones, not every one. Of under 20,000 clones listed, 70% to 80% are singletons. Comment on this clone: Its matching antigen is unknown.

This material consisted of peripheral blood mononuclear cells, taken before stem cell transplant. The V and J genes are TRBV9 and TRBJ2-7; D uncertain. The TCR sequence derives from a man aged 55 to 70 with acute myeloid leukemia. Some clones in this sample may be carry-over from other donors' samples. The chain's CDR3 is CASSVLGSANYEQYF. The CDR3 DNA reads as TGTGCCAGCAGCGTTCTGGGGTCCGCCAACTACGAGCAGTACTTC.